The T cell receptor (beta chain) described here comes from a study of T cells after yellow fever vaccination. Study observations and caveats: Clonotypes appearing in both CD4 and CD8 compartments existed, and their share was small.

V was trimmed by 4 bases and J by 6 bases, leaving 13 bases between them. Per the germline V gene, CDR1 is MDHEN and CDR2 is SYDVKM. The CDR3 loop spans 14 amino acids. TCRdb passed the 5' RACE reads through MiXCR, listing each CDR3 protein once. The sample lists 300,000 to 450,000 distinct CDR3 sequences, about 8.3% occurring once. This clonotype occurred a few times. The antigen remains undetermined. Sequenced here: PBMCs, sampled 45 days after the first yellow fever vaccination. This sequence was found in a man between 18 and 35 years old who received the YFV17D yellow fever vaccine. The chain combines TRBV28 with TRBJ2-1; D might be TRBD2 (6 bases). DNA for the CDR3: TGTGCCAGCAGTTCGATCGGGACTCGCAATGAGCAGTTCTTC. Translation: CASSSIGTRNEQFF.